Following are 17 T cell receptor beta chains from one sample sequenced in a study of blood T cell repertoires in COVID-19. Profiling relied on immunoSEQ multiplex PCR, and the TCRdb table lists in-frame clones only, not all of them. The sample has roughly 400,000 clones, about 87% seen once. Sequenced sample: PBMCs or T cells enriched from blood (not recorded which). The receptor set was obtained from a woman aged 50 to 60 who had recovered from COVID-19.

The sample holds a few counts of this clone. J is TRBJ1-5 and V is TRBV5-8, with 7 bases aligning to TRBD1. CDR3 length: 16 amino acids. CDR1 is SGHTS and CDR2 is YDEGEE in the germline V gene. The J segment lost 2 bases and the V segment lost 5 bases, leaving 10 bases of the junction unmatched. The CDR3 DNA reads as TGTGCCAGCAGACGGAACAGGGGCGAGGGCAATCAGCCCCAGCATTTT. Its protein is CASRRNRGEGNQPQHF.

This rearrangement joins TRBV15 to TRBJ1-2; D might be TRBD1 (6 bases). The CDR3 runs to 12 residues. Germline CDR1 LNHNV, CDR2 YYDKDF (reference sequence). The V gene lost 6 bases and the J gene lost 7 bases, with 12 bases spanning the gap. The DNA for the CDR3 is TGTGCCACCAGAGGGGGAGGGACTGGCTACACCTTC. Translating it yields CATRGGGTGYTF.

This chain uses TRBV6-6 with TRBJ1-6; 7 bases are a match to TRBD1. This CDR3 has 16 residues. Germline CDR1 MNHNY, CDR2 SVGAGI (reference sequence). Losses at the gene ends were 5 bases for V and 8 bases for J; bases not matched to a gene: 12. The CDR3 nucleotides are TGTGCCAGCAGTATCCCGACAGGGCAGAATGATTCACCCCTCCACTTT. Protein: CASSIPTGQNDSPLHF.

The chain employs TRBV28 and TRBJ2-7; 8 bases line up with TRBD2. The V and J ends lost 0 bases and 1 base, in that order; junction bases with no gene match: 2. The CDR3 is 15 amino acids. CDR1 is MDHEN, CDR2 SYDVKM, per germline. CDR3 residues: CASSLWGGGSYEQYF. CDR3 DNA: TGTGCCAGCAGTTTATGGGGCGGGGGGTCCTACGAGCAGTACTTC.

The chain couples TRBV5-1 to TRBJ2-1; perhaps TRBD2 as D (6 bases). V was clipped by 4 bases and J by 8 bases, with 19 bases between them. The length of the CDR3 is 15 residues. Germline V gives CDR1 SGHRS, CDR2 YFSETQ. The CDR3 DNA follows: TGCGCCAGCAGCCCGCGGGACCCTGCTGTGGATGAGCAGTTCTTC. This translates into CASSPRDPAVDEQFF.

This clone was picked up one time. CDR3 sequence (DNA): TGTGCCAGCAGTTTTTCCCTCCAGGCTTTCTTT. Translating gives CASSFSLQAFF. The chain is built from TRBV28 and TRBJ1-1; D gene uncertain. CDR3 length: 11 amino acids. The ends were cut back, 3 bases at V and 11 bases at J, with 10 bases in the middle. Germline V gives CDR1 MDHEN, CDR2 SYDVKM.

The chain is built from TRBV13 and TRBJ1-4; 9 nucleotides agree with TRBD1. The germline V gene has CDR1 PRHDT and CDR2 FYEKMQ (reference sequence). CDR3 length equals 15 residues. J was trimmed by 7 bases and V by 5 bases; bases with no gene match: 8. CDR3 DNA: TGTGCCAGCAGCAGAACAGGGGGCCCGGGTGAAAAACTGTTTTTT. Its protein product is CASSRTGGPGEKLFF.

J is TRBJ2-1 and V is TRBV5-1, with TRBD1 matching 9 bases. Per the germline V gene, CDR1 is SGHRS and CDR2 is YFSETQ. J lost 12 bases, V lost 2 bases, and 9 bases had no gene match. This CDR3 spans 14 amino acids. CDR3 nucleotides: TGCGCCAGCAGCTTAGCCGGGACAGGGACGGGGCAGTTCTTC. Its protein is CASSLAGTGTGQFF.

The chain combines TRBV27 with TRBJ2-7; D is perhaps TRBD2 (7 bases). This CDR3 spans 14 amino acids. Germline CDR1 is MNHEY and CDR2 is SMNVEV (reference sequence). The V gene lost 4 bases and the J gene lost 5 bases, with 15 bases spanning the gap. The CDR3 sequence is CASSSWGGADEQYF. The CDR3 DNA reads TGTGCCAGCAGTTCATGGGGGGGGGCAGACGAGCAGTACTTC.

This clone was seen only once. This sequence joins TRBV5-1 and TRBJ1-3; a weak D match, TRBD1 (6 bases). Germline lookup yields CDR1 SGHRS and CDR2 YFSETQ. The length of the CDR3 is 15 residues. Trimming left V 3 bases short and J 2 bases short, with 12 bases between. CDR3 in DNA: TGCGCCAGCAGCTATCAGGGGATGGCTGGAAACACCATATATTTT. Amino acids: CASSYQGMAGNTIYF. The whole variable domain, filled in from reference TRBV5-1 and TRBJ1-3, reads KAGVTQTPRYLIKTRGQQVTLSCSPISGHRSVSWYQQTPGQGLQFLFEYFSETQRNKGNFPGRFSGRQFSNSRSEMNVSTLELGDSALYLCASSYQGMAGNTIYFGEGSWLTVV.

V and J are TRBV5-4 and TRBJ1-1, with D possibly being TRBD1 (6 bases). The germline gives CDR1 SGHNT, CDR2 YYREEE (reference sequence). Trimming removed 4 bases at V and 1 base at J, with 14 bases between. The CDR3 length is 15 residues. The CDR3, as DNA: TGTGCCAGCAGCCTAAGACAGGTTGGGAACACTGAAGCTTTCTTT. Its protein is CASSLRQVGNTEAFF.

V usage is TRBV6-5 and J usage is TRBJ1-5, with D unclear. Trimming stripped 7 bases from V and 0 bases from J, with 7 bases between. The length of the CDR3 is 13 residues. Germline assignment: CDR1 MNHEY and CDR2 SVGAGI. DNA of the CDR3: TGTGCCAGCACCCGAGGTAGCAATCAGCCCCAGCATTTT. Translation: CASTRGSNQPQHF.

The chain joins TRBV7-8 to TRBJ2-7; a weak D match, TRBD2 (7 bases). The V and J ends lost 5 bases and 4 bases respectively, with 21 bases between them. Germline assignment: CDR1 SGHVS and CDR2 FQNEAQ. The CDR3 runs 16 residues. This CDR3 reads CASSPSGTPGAYEQYF. Written as DNA, the CDR3 is TGTGCCAGCAGCCCCAGCGGGACCCCGGGGGCGTACGAGCAGTACTTC.

V is TRBV30 and J is TRBJ1-4; TRBD1 matches at 9 bases. The CDR3 runs to 15 residues. The germline gives CDR1 GTSNPN, CDR2 SVGIG (reference sequence). The junction had 12 bases not matched to a gene; V was cut back by 5 bases and J by 8 bases. In DNA, the CDR3 is TGTGCCTGGGGAACTTCCGGGACAGGGAGGGAAAAACTGTTTTTT. It yields the protein CAWGTSGTGREKLFF.

The chain combines TRBV5-6 with TRBJ2-5; the D gene is possibly TRBD1 (6 bases). CDR1 and CDR2 from the germline V gene are SGHDT and YYEEEE. There are 14 residues in the CDR3. The germline V and J ends were trimmed by 2 bases and 5 bases, with 13 bases remaining between them. The CDR3, as DNA: TGTGCCAGCAGCTTAACAGGGCGGTGGGAGACCCAGTACTTC. Translating gives CASSLTGRWETQYF.

This CDR3 is CATLSHVEAFF. For the CDR3, the DNA is TGTGCCACCCTATCGCACGTTGAAGCTTTCTTT. The chain employs TRBV6-5 and TRBJ1-1, with D unresolved. Between the trimmed V and J ends, which lost 10 bases and 7 bases, there was a span of 13 bases. There are 11 residues in the CDR3. CDR1 is MNHEY, CDR2 SVGAGI, per germline.

The rearrangement joins TRBV5-4 to TRBJ2-5; the match to TRBD1 covers 7 bases. CDR3 length: 14 amino acids. CDR1 SGHNT and CDR2 YYREEE come from the germline V gene (reference sequence). The trim removed 4 bases at V and 2 bases at J, leaving 5 bases unmatched. This CDR3 is CASSQRTGQETQYF. The CDR3 DNA reads TGTGCCAGCAGCCAGCGGACAGGTCAAGAGACCCAGTACTTC.